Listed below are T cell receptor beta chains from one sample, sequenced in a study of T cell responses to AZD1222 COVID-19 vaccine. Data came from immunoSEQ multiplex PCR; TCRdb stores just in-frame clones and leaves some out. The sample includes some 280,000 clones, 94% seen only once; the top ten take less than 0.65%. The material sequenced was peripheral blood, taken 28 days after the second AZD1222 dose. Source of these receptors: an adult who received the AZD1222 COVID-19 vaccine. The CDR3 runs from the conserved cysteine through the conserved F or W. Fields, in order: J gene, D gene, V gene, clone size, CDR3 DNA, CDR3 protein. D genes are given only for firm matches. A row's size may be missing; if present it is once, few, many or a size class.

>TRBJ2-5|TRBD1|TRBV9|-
TGTGCCAGCAGCGTAGTTGGGACAGGAGGTGAGACCCAGTACTTC
CASSVVGTGGETQYF
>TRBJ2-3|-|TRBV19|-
TGTGCCAGTAGTACCACATGGGGTACGCAGTATTTT
CASSTTWGTQYF
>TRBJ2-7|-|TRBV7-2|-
TGTGCCAGCAGCGAGAATGCCCACGAGCAGTACTTC
CASSENAHEQYF
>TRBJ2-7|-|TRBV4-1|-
TGCGCCAGCAGCCAGGAGCTGATGTACTCCTACGAGCAGTACTTC
CASSQELMYSYEQYF
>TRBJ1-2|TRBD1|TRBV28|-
TGTGCCAGCAGGGACAGGGGGGCTAACTATGGCTACACCTTC
CASRDRGANYGYTF
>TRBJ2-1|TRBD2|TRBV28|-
TGTGCCAGCAGTTTATTACGGGAGGTGAGTGAGCAGTTCTTC
CASSLLREVSEQFF
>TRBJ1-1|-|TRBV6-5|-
TGTGCCAGCAGCGGACAGCTTGAAGCTTTCTTT
CASSGQLEAFF
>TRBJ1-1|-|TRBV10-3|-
TGTGCCATCAGTGTAGTAGCAGGGACTTCTGAAGCTTTCTTT
CAISVVAGTSEAFF
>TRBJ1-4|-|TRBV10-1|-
TGCGCCAGCAGTGATATACAGTCTAATGAAAAACTGTTTTTT
CASSDIQSNEKLFF
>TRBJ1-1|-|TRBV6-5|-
TGTGCCAGCATATTAAGACGGGCGAACACTGAAGCTTTCTTT
CASILRRANTEAFF
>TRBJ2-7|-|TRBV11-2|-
TGTGCCAGCAGCTTTAGACACCACGGAATCTACGAGCAGTACTTC
CASSFRHHGIYEQYF
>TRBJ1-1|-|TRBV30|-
TGTGCCTGGAGTGTACGAAGGGGGAACACTGAAGCTTTCTTT
CAWSVRRGNTEAFF
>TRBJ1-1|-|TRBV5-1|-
TGCGCCAGCAGCTTGGCCCAGGAGGCGTCCGGAGCTTTCTTT
CASSLAQEASGAFF
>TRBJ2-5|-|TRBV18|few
TGTGCCAGCTCACCAGGGGCGTCCAAGAAGACCCAGTACTTC
CASSPGASKKTQYF
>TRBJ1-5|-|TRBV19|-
TGTGCCAGTAGCATCGGGGGGGGTCAGCCCCAGCATTTT
CASSIGGGQPQHF
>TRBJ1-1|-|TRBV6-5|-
TGTGCCACGTTAGTCCCGAAGGGAATGAACACTGAAGCTTTCTTT
CATLVPKGMNTEAFF
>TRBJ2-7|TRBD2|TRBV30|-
TGTGCCTGGAGCTCCCGGACTAGCGTTACCTACGAGCAGTACTTC
CAWSSRTSVTYEQYF
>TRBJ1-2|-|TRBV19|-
TGTGCCAGTAGTATAGCAGGATCTGGCTACACCTTC
CASSIAGSGYTF
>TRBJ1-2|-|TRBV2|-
TGTGCCAGCAGTGAGGGAGGGACGGGTGGCTACACCTTC
CASSEGGTGGYTF
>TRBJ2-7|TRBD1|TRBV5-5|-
TGTGCCAGCAGCTTGGTCGGGGTCGCCGGGACAGGGAATAACGAGCAGTACTTC
CASSLVGVAGTGNNEQYF
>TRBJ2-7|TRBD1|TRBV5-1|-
TGCGCCAGCCGACAGGGGGGTAGCGAGCAGTACTTC
CASRQGGSEQYF
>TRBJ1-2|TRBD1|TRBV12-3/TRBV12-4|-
TGTGCCAGCAGTCGGGAGGGGGCCTACACCTTC
CASSREGAYTF
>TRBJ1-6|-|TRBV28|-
TGTGCCAGCACATCTAGGAATTCACCCCTCCACTTT
CASTSRNSPLHF
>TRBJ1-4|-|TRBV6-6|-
TGTGCCAGCAGTCTGTCCCTGCCTGGGGGGGGAAAACTGTTTTTT
CASSLSLPGGGKLFF
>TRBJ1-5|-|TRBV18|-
TGTGCCAGCTCATTCACGACCGCGGCAAGCAATCAGCCCCAGCATTTT
CASSFTTAASNQPQHF
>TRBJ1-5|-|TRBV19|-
TGTGCCAGTAACGAGGGGCCTTATCAGCCCCAGCATTTT
CASNEGPYQPQHF
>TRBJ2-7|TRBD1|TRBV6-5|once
TGTGCCAGCGGGACAGGATACTACGAGCAGTACTTC
CASGTGYYEQYF
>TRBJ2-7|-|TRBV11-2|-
TGTGCCAGCAGCCCTGGGTGGGGAGTCGAGCAGTACTTC
CASSPGWGVEQYF
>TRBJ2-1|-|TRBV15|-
TGTGCCACCAGCAGAGATTATTCGCGTGCCTACAATGAGCAGTTCTTC
CATSRDYSRAYNEQFF
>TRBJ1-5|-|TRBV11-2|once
TGTGCCAGCAGCCCGGACTCAGGTCAGCCCCAGCATTTT
CASSPDSGQPQHF
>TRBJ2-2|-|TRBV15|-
TGTGCCACCAGCAGCCGAGGAACCCGGCAAACCGGGGAGCTGTTTTTT
CATSSRGTRQTGELFF
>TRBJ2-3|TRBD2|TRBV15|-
TGTGCCACCGGTCGACTAGCGGGAAAGGTCGCAGATACGCAGTATTTT
CATGRLAGKVADTQYF
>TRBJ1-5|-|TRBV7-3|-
TGTGCCAGCAGCTTAGATGGGAATCAGCCCCAGCATTTT
CASSLDGNQPQHF
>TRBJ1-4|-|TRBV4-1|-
TGCGCCAGCAGCCAAGAGAGGCAAAAACTGTTTTTT
CASSQERQKLFF
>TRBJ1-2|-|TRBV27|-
TGTGCCAGCAGTAGGAGCAACAACTATGGCTACACCTTC
CASSRSNNYGYTF
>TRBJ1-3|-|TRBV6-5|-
TGTGCCAGCAGGGATACAGGAACCTCTGGAAACACCATATATTTT
CASRDTGTSGNTIYF
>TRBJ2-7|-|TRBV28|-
TGTGCCAGCAGCGGCCGGGACACCTACTACGAGCAGTACTTC
CASSGRDTYYEQYF
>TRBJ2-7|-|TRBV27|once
TGTGCCAGCATCCCCCCTGGACTGCCCCACGAGCAGTACTTC
CASIPPGLPHEQYF
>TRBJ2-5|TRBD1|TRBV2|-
TGTGCCAGCAGCTCCGGGACAGGGGGCTGGGAGACCCAGTACTTC
CASSSGTGGWETQYF
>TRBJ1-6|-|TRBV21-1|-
TGTGCCAGCAGCAAAGTAGACTTTTTTAATTCACCCCTCCACTTT
CASSKVDFFNSPLHF
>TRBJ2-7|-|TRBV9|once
TGTGCCAGCAGCGTAAGGCCCGATAGAGACGAGCAGTACTTC
CASSVRPDRDEQYF
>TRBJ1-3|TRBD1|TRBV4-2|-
TGTGCCAGCAGCCTAGGACAGGCGAGCTCTGGAAACACCATATATTTT
CASSLGQASSGNTIYF
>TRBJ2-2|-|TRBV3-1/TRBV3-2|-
TGTGCCAGCAGCCTAGAGAGCACCGGGGAGCTGTTTTTT
CASSLESTGELFF
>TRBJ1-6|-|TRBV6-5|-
TGTGCCAGCAGTTCCCGTAATAGGGGAAATTCACCCCTCCACTTT
CASSSRNRGNSPLHF
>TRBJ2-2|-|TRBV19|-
TGTGCCAGTAGTACCTACAGTACCGGGGAGCTGTTTTTT
CASSTYSTGELFF
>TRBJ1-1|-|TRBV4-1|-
TGCGCCAGCAGCCACTCCCCTGGGGGAGGCACTGAAGCTTTCTTT
CASSHSPGGGTEAFF
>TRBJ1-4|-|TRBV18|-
TGTGCCAGCTCTGGGCTGGGACCCTATAATGAAAAACTGTTTTTT
CASSGLGPYNEKLFF
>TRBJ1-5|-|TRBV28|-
TGTGCCAGCAGTGACAATCAGCCCCAGCATTTT
CASSDNQPQHF
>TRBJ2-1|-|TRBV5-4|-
TGTGCCAGCAGCGGAAACTACAGGCGTGAGCAGTTCTTC
CASSGNYRREQFF
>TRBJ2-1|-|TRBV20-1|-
TGCAGTGCTACCCGACCCGGTGAGCAGTTCTTC
CSATRPGEQFF
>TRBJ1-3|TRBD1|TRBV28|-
TGTGCCAGCAGCTTCATAGACAGGGATGGAAACACCATATATTTT
CASSFIDRDGNTIYF
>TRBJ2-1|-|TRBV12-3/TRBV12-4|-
TGTGCCAGCAGTTTGGTCGGGGATGAGCAGTTCTTC
CASSLVGDEQFF
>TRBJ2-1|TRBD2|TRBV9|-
TGTGCCAGCAGCGACCCCAAGGGAGGGGGGACTAGCGGCTACAATGAGCAGTTCTTC
CASSDPKGGGTSGYNEQFF